The present T cell receptor (beta chain) was sequenced within a study of low-dose radiotherapy and immunotherapy resistance in tumors. Described time point: before trial treatment. TRAV- and TRBV-specific primers primed first-strand cDNA, covering alpha and beta chains. Over about 19 PCR cycles, TCRs were amplified from a constant-region primer and V-primer adapter. MiXCR, run by TCRdb on the reads, gives a single entry per CDR3 protein. This sample yields under 90,000 distinct CDR3 sequences, of which roughly 30% are seen a single time; around 10% belongs to the top ten. V was clipped by 6 bases and J by 0 bases, with 18 bases between them. The CDR3 runs 16 residues. Germline assignment: CDR1 SGHAT and CDR2 FQNNGV.

The receptor was derived from a female donor with ovarian cancer. J is TRBJ2-7 and V is TRBV11-2; D tentatively reads TRBD1 or TRBD2 (6 bases each). Material: PBMCs, obtained before treatment. Here the CDR3 DNA reads TGTGCCAGCAGGTCATGGGGGGCAGAGGGCTCCTACGAGCAGTACTTC. Protein sequence: CASRSWGAEGSYEQYF. Variable domain in full (rest from reference TRBV11-2 and TRBJ2-7): EAGVAQSPRYKIIEKRQSVAFWCNPISGHATLYWYQQILGQGPKLLIQFQNNGVVDDSQLPKDRFSAERLKGVDSTLKIQPAKLEDSAVYLCASRSWGAEGSYEQYFGPGTRLTVT.